This T cell receptor (beta chain) appears in the sequencing data of a study of shared clonotypes between healthy human individuals. In germline, CDR1 is LNHDA, CDR2 SQIVND (reference sequence). The CDR3 is 14 residues long. Trimming removed 7 bases from V and 5 bases from J; junction bases left unmatched: 10. The assay was immunoSEQ multiplex PCR, and TCRdb's table has in-frame clones only and misses some. Counted here are under 600,000 clones, roughly 97% occurring once; the ten biggest clones make up 0.045% to 0.06%. The J gene is TRBJ2-5, the V gene TRBV19, with TRBD2 matching 7 bases. The sequence derives from a woman in her twenties or thirties in good health. Sequencing was carried out using naive CD4+ T cells sorted from blood. The subset denotes: CD45RA+ positively selected. CDR3 DNA: TGTGCCAGTATCACTGCGGGAGTAGGGGAGACCCAGTACTTC. As protein: CASITAGVGETQYF.